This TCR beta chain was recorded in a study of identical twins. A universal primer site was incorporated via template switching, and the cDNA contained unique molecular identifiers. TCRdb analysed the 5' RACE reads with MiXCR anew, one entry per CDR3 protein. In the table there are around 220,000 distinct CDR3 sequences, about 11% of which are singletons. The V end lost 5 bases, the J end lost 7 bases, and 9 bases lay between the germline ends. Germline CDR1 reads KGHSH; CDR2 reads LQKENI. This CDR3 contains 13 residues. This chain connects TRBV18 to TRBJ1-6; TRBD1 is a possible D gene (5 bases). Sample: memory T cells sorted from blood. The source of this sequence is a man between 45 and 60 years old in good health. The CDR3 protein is CASSANRNSPLHF. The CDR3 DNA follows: TGTGCCAGCTCAGCGAACAGGAATTCACCCCTCCACTTT.